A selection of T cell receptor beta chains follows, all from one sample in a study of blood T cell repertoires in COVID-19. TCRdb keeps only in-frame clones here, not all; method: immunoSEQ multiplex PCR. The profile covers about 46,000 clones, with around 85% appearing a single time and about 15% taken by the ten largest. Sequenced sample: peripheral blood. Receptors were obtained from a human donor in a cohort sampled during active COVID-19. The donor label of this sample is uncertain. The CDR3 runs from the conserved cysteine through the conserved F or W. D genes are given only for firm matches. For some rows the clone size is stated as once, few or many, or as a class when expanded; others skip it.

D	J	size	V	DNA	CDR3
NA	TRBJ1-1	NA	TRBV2	TGTGCCAGCAGACAGACATTGAACACTGAAGCTTTCTTT	CASRQTLNTEAFF
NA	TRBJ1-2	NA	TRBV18	TGTGCCAGCTCACCCGAGTCAGGGGTTAACTATGGCTACACCTTC	CASSPESGVNYGYTF
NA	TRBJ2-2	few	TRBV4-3	TGCGCCAGCAGCCAATATAACGGGGAGCTGTTTTTT	CASSQYNGELFF
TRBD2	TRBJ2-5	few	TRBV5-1	TGCGCCAGCAGCCCCGGGGGACTAGCGGGCCAAGAGACCCAGTACTTC	CASSPGGLAGQETQYF
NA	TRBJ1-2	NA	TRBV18	TGTGCCAGCTCACCCACATTCGGGGTGGGGAACTATGGCTACACCTTC	CASSPTFGVGNYGYTF
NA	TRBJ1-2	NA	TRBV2	TGTGCCAGCAGTGAACTCGCGGACAGTAACTATGGCTACACCTTC	CASSELADSNYGYTF
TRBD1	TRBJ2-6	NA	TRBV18	TGTGCCAGCTCACAAGGACAGGGGAGAACTGGGGCCAACGTCCTGACTTTC	CASSQGQGRTGANVLTF
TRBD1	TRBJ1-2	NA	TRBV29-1	TGCAGCGTTGAAGATAGGGGGCGCACGTGGGGCTACACCTTC	CSVEDRGRTWGYTF
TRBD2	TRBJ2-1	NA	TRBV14	TGTGCCAGCAGCCAAGCTAAAGCGGGGGGGCGCAATGAGCAGTTCTTC	CASSQAKAGGRNEQFF
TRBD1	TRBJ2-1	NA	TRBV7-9	TGTGCCAGCAGACTTGGACAGGGGGCCTACAATGAGCAGTTCTTC	CASRLGQGAYNEQFF
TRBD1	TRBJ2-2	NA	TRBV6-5	TGTGCCAGCAGTCCAGGGGGCGTCGGGGAGCTGTTTTTT	CASSPGGVGELFF
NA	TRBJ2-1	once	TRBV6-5	TGTGCCAGCACACAACGGGGGGCTCCCTACAATGAGCAGTTCTTC	CASTQRGAPYNEQFF
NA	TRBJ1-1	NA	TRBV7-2	TGTGCCAGCAGCTTAAAACAGGGTGGAACTGAAGCTTTCTTT	CASSLKQGGTEAFF
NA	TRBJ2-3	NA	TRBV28	TGTGCCAGCGGGACACAAAATTCCTTCACAGATACGCAGTATTTT	CASGTQNSFTDTQYF
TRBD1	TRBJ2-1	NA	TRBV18	TGTGCCAGCTCATACCCGGGACAGGGATACAATGAGCAGTTCTTC	CASSYPGQGYNEQFF
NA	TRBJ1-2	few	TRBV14	TGTGCCAGCAGCCAAGACTATAACTATGGCTACACCTTC	CASSQDYNYGYTF
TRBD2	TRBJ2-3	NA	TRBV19	TGTGCCAGTAGTAGCGGGGGGGCCGAGGCAGATACGCAGTATTTT	CASSSGGAEADTQYF
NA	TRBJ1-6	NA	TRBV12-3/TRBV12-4	TGTGCCAGCAGCAGGGGAACTAATTCACCCCTCCACTTT	CASSRGTNSPLHF
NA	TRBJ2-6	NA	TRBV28	TGTGCCAGCAGTTCCCCCTCGAGTGGGGCCAACGTCCTGACTTTC	CASSSPSSGANVLTF
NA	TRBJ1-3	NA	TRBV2	TGTGCCAGCAAGGGTTTACAGGTCTCTGGAAACACCATATATTTT	CASKGLQVSGNTIYF
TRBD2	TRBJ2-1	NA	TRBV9	TGTGCCAGCAGCCCTAGCGGGACTACCTACAATGAGCAGTTCTTC	CASSPSGTTYNEQFF
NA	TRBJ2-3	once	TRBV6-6	TGTGCCAGCTGGGGGGGGGCTAGCACAGATACGCAGTATTTT	CASWGGASTDTQYF
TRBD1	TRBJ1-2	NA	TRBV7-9	TGTGCCAGCAGCTTAGGGTCAGGGGGCTATGGCTACACCTTC	CASSLGSGGYGYTF
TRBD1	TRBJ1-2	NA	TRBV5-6	TGTGCCAGCAGCGTACAGGGGGCCCATGGCTACACCTTC	CASSVQGAHGYTF
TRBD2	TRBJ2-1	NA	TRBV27	TGTGCCAGCAGTTACATTAGCGGGGGCCTCCCCTACAATGAGCAGTTCTTC	CASSYISGGLPYNEQFF
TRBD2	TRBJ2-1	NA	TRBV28	TGTGCCAGCAGTTCGACTAGCGGGGGATACCCCTACAATGAGCAGTTCTTC	CASSSTSGGYPYNEQFF
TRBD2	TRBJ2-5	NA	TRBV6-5	TGTGCCAGCAGTTACGGGGGGGGAGGAGGCCAAGAGACCCAGTACTTC	CASSYGGGGGQETQYF
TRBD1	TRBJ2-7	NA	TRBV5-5	TGTGCCAGCAGCCCACGGACAGGGTATGGGGGTAGCGAGCAGTACTTC	CASSPRTGYGGSEQYF
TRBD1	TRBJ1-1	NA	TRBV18	TGTGCCAGCTCACCAGGGATGGCAGGGGGCACTGAAGCTTTCTTT	CASSPGMAGGTEAFF
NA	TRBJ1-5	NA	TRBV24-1	TGTGCCACCAGTGAACCCTCGAGGGTCCCCCCTGGACGGAATAGCAATCAGCCCCAGCATTTT	CATSEPSRVPPGRNSNQPQHF
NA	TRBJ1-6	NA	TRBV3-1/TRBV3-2	TGTGCCAGCAGCCAAGACGAGGTAACTCATTCACCCCTCCACTTT	CASSQDEVTHSPLHF
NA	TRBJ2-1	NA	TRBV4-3	TGCGCCAGCAGCCAAGTTTCGACAGGTAGCTCCTACAATGAGCAGTTCTTC	CASSQVSTGSSYNEQFF
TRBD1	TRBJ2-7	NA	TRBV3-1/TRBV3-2	TGTGCCAGCAGCCAAGATAAACAGGGGCAGGGAGTTTCCTACGAGCAGTACTTC	CASSQDKQGQGVSYEQYF
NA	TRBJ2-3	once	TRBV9	TGTGCCAGCAGCGGCTACAGTGGGTACCCCATCACAGATACGCAGTATTTT	CASSGYSGYPITDTQYF
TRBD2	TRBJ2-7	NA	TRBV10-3	TGTGCCATCAGTGAGGGCCCGGGGGAGGGGTCCTACGAGCAGTACTTC	CAISEGPGEGSYEQYF
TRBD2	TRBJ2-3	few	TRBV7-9	TGTGCCAGCAGCTTAGTTCGGAGCGGGGGCCGCTCTAGCACAGATACGCAGTATTTT	CASSLVRSGGRSSTDTQYF
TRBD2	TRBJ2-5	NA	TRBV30	TGTGCCTGGAGTGCTAGCGGAGAGACCCAGTACTTC	CAWSASGETQYF
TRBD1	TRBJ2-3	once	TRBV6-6	TGTGCCAGCCTTGTGCGGCCGGGACAGGGCCCAGATACGCAGTATTTT	CASLVRPGQGPDTQYF
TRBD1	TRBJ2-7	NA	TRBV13	TGTGCCAGCAGCCCCCCCGGGACAGGGGGACCCTCCTACGAGCAGTACTTC	CASSPPGTGGPSYEQYF
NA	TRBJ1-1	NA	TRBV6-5	TGTGCCAGCAGTTACGGGGTCGGGATGTTGGGGGAAGCTTTCTTT	CASSYGVGMLGEAFF
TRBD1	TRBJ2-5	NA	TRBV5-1	TGCGCCAGCAGCCCACGGGACAGGGGAGAGACCCAGTACTTC	CASSPRDRGETQYF
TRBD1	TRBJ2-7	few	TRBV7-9	TGTGCCAGCAGCTCCCGGGACAGGGTTCAGTTC	CASSSRDRVQF
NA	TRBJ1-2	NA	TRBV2	TGTGCCAGCAAATCGGCCAGGGGTGGTGGCTACACCTTC	CASKSARGGGYTF
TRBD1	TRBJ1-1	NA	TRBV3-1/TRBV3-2	TGTGCCAGCAGCCCCGGGACAGGGGCGCGCGCGGGAGAAGCTTTCTTT	CASSPGTGARAGEAFF
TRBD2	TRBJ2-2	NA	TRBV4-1	TGCGCCAGCAGCCAAGAACTTTGGCTAGCGGGGTACACCGGGGAGCTGTTTTTT	CASSQELWLAGYTGELFF
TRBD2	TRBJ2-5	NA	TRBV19	TGTGCCAGTAGTATTGGAACTAGCGGGGTGTACCAAGAGACCCAGTACTTC	CASSIGTSGVYQETQYF
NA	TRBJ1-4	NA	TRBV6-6	TGTGCCAGCAGGGTACAGGGAGCTAATGAAAAACTGTTTTTT	CASRVQGANEKLFF
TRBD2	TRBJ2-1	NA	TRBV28	TGTGCCAGCAGCCAACCGGGACTAGCGGCTTCCTACAATGAGCAGTTCTTC	CASSQPGLAASYNEQFF
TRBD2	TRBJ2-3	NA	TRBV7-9	TGTGCCAGCAGCCTACGGACTAGAGCAGATACGCAGTATTTT	CASSLRTRADTQYF
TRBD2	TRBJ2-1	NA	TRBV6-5	TGTGCCAGCAGTTACGACAAAAGGGGAGGGGCGAATGAGCAGTTCTTC	CASSYDKRGGANEQFF
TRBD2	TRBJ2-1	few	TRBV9	TGTGCCAGCAGCGATGGTGGGACTAGTAGTGAGCAGTTCTTC	CASSDGGTSSEQFF
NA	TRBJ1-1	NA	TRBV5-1	TGCGCCAGCAGCCTCGGGGGACGAGCGAACACTGAAGCTTTCTTT	CASSLGGRANTEAFF
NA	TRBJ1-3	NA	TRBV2	TGTGCCAGCAGCCGGGGGATAGAAGGAAACACCATATATTTT	CASSRGIEGNTIYF
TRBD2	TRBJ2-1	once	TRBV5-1	TGCGCCAGCAGCCTCTTAGCGGGGGGGTTAAATGAGCAGTTCTTC	CASSLLAGGLNEQFF
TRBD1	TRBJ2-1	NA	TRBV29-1	TGCAGCGTTGAAGAAGGGGGTGTGACAGGGACCCATGAGCAGTTCTTC	CSVEEGGVTGTHEQFF
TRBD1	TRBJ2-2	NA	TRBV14	TGTGCCAGCAGCGGGACAGGGACAACCGGGGAGCTGTTTTTT	CASSGTGTTGELFF
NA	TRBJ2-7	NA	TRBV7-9	TGTGCCACCACTGGTATGAGTGACGAGCAGTACTTC	CATTGMSDEQYF
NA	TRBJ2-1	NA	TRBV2	TGTGCCAGCGGCGGACAAGCTACATACAATGAGCAGTTCTTC	CASGGQATYNEQFF
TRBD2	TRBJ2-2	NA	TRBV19	TGTGCCAGTTCTGTTGGGACTAGCGCCTCCACCGGGGAGCTGTTTTTT	CASSVGTSASTGELFF
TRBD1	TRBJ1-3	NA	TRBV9	TGTGCCAGCAGCGAAAACAGGGGCCGATACTCTGGAAACACCATATATTTT	CASSENRGRYSGNTIYF